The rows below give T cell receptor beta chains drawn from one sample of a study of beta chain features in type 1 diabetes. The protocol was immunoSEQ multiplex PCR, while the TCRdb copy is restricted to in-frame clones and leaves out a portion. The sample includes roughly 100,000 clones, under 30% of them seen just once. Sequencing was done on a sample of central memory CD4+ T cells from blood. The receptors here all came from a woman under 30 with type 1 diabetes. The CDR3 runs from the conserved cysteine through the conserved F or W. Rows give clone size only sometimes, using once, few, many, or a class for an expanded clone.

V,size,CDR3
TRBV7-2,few,CASSLLGEGEQYF
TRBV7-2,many,CASSPGGGRFNIQYF
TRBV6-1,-,CASSEDGEGTDTQYF
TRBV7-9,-,CASSPEGRRLETQYF
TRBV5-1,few,CASASGKSDTDTQYF
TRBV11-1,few,CASSLTSGNTGELFF
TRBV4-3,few,CASSQGTGSPYGYTF
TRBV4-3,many,CASSPGQMGTEAFF
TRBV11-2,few,CASSLDRGLILEQYF
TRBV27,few,CASSLRDLSYNEQFF
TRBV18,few,CASHPTTNTEAFF
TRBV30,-,CAWSVPAGANVLTF
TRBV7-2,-,CASSLRRESGELFF
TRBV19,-,CASIDGQAGSQPQHF
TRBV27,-,CASSLGWGLGGNTEAFF
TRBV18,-,CASSPTSTNEQFF
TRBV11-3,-,CASSLNGQMQFF
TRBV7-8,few,CASSPGTGGRTNEKLFF
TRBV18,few,CASSPLSGTANTEAFF
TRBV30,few,CAWRTPGQGRTHGYTF
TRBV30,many,CAWIRQANTEAFF
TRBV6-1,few,CASLSRLAGEETQYF
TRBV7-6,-,CASSLTPSGNRNTQYF